This TCR beta chain was captured by sequencing in a study of cytomegalovirus exposure and HLA in healthy donors. General study points: Data from an earlier analysis indicated that most TCR beta V segments were productive either about 87% or about 30% of the time. Presence/absence comparisons presumed near-even sequencing depth among donors.

This clone was observed a few times. Its specificity is unknown. The primer mix had 60 Vbeta and 13 Jbeta primers. The repertoire was sequenced with immunoSEQ multiplex PCR; TCRdb's copy has only in-frame clones and lacks some. The profile shows 150,000 to 200,000 clones, about three quarters of them singletons. Per germline, CDR1 MNHEY and CDR2 SMNVEV (reference sequence). The CDR3 contains 12 residues. J gave up 10 bases and V 5 bases, and 6 bases lay outside the gene matches. This sequence was found in a man younger than 35 in good health and CMV-seropositive. The rearrangement uses TRBV27 and TRBJ1-2; 8 bases line up with TRBD1. Sequencing used PBMCs. In DNA, the CDR3 is TGTGCCAGCAGTGTGACAGGGGAAGACTACACCTTC. It yields the protein CASSVTGEDYTF.